Shown below are 21 T cell receptor beta chains from a single sample sequenced in a study of T cell responses to AZD1222 COVID-19 vaccine. Data came from immunoSEQ multiplex PCR; TCRdb stores just in-frame clones and leaves some out. The data show about 150,000 clones, roughly 90% seen once. Sequencing was performed on peripheral blood, taken 28 days after the second AZD1222 dose. The receptor source for this set is an adult who received the AZD1222 COVID-19 vaccine.

This chain connects TRBV19 to TRBJ2-2; TRBD1 matches 9 bases. Trimming removed 7 bases from V and 7 bases from J; junction bases left unmatched: 7. The CDR3 is 14 residues long. Per the germline V gene, CDR1 is LNHDA and CDR2 is SQIVND (reference sequence). The CDR3 sequence is CASTLGTGNGELFF. The CDR3 nucleotides are TGTGCCAGTACTCTCGGGACAGGGAACGGGGAGCTGTTTTTT.

V usage is TRBV24-1 and J usage is TRBJ2-1, with D tentatively TRBD1 or TRBD2 (5 bases each). V was pared by 0 bases and J by 12 bases, with 14 bases between. CDR3 size: 14 residues. CDR1 and CDR2 from the germline V gene are KGHDR and SFDVKD. The CDR3 DNA reads as TGTGCCACCAGTGATTTGCTAGGGACCGGAGGGCAGTTCTTC. It is translated as CATSDLLGTGGQFF.

The chain carries TRBV7-2 and TRBJ2-7, with D perhaps matching TRBD2 (6 bases). V lost 5 bases and J 5 bases, leaving 13 bases between the germline ends. The CDR3 is made up of 13 amino acids. Germline V CDR1 and CDR2: SGHTA, FQGNSA. The DNA for the CDR3 is TGTGCCAGCAGCACGCGGGGAGTGGACGAGCAGTACTTC. It specifies CASSTRGVDEQYF.

The rearrangement links TRBV24-1 to TRBJ2-3; the D gene is possibly TRBD1 (6 bases). This CDR3 region has 16 residues. Germline-derived CDR1 and CDR2 are KGHDR and SFDVKD. Trimming took 4 bases from V and 3 from J, leaving 16 bases between them. The CDR3 here is CATSDETRGRTDTQYF. In nucleotides, the CDR3 is TGTGCCACCAGTGACGAAACCAGGGGAAGGACAGATACGCAGTATTTT.

V usage is TRBV7-9 and J usage is TRBJ1-5; D possibly corresponds to TRBD1 (5 bases). This CDR3 contains 15 residues. Germline loops: CDR1 SEHNR, CDR2 FQNEAQ (reference sequence). V was trimmed by 5 bases and J by 2 bases, leaving 13 bases between them. The CDR3 here is CASSPPGRGNQPQHF. CDR3 sequence (DNA): TGTGCCAGCAGCCCTCCAGGCAGGGGCAATCAGCCCCAGCATTTT. Full variable domain (remainder filled in from reference TRBV7-9 and TRBJ1-5): DTGVSQNPRHKITKRGQNVTFRCDPISEHNRLYWYRQTLGQGPEFLTYFQNEAQLEKSRLLSDRFSAERPKGSFSTLEIQRTEQGDSAMYLCASSPPGRGNQPQHFGDGTRLSIL.

A single count supports this clone. V usage is TRBV7-9 and J usage is TRBJ1-3; D ambiguous. V was clipped by 5 bases and J by 1 base, with 15 bases between them. Germline values: CDR1 SEHNR, CDR2 FQNEAQ (reference sequence). The CDR3 sequence is 16 residues long. The CDR3 loop reads CASSTPGSPSGNTIYF. DNA of the CDR3: TGTGCCAGCAGCACTCCGGGATCCCCTTCTGGAAACACCATATATTTT.

To note about this clone: At one end, the junction sequence differs from germline, possibly due to a read error. The rearrangement uses TRBV7-7 and TRBJ1-1, with unresolved D. Per germline, CDR1 SSHAT and CDR2 FNYEAQ (reference sequence). This CDR3 has 13 residues. Written as DNA, the CDR3 is TGTGCTAGCAGCCTCTGGGCGGGCGCTGAAGCTTTCTTT. Protein: CASSLWAGAEAFF.

This clone was seen just once. The rearrangement uses TRBV20-1 and TRBJ1-1; 9 bases are shared with TRBD1. With V trimmed by 5 bases and J by 11 bases, 6 bases remained unmatched. The germline CDR1 and CDR2 sequences are DFQATT and SNEGSKA (reference sequence). The CDR3 consists of 11 residues. CDR3 protein: CSARDRAGAFF. The CDR3 DNA reads as TGCAGTGCTCGGGACAGGGCGGGCGCTTTCTTT.

This chain connects TRBV7-3 to TRBJ2-2; no clear D. Germline values: CDR1 SGHTA, CDR2 FQGTGA. The CDR3 is 14 amino acids. V lost 10 bases and J lost 0, with 12 bases in between. CDR3 in amino acids: CATKSQSNTGELFF. The CDR3 bases are TGTGCCACCAAATCCCAGTCGAACACCGGGGAGCTGTTTTTT.

The J gene is TRBJ2-5, the V gene TRBV20-1, with 10 bases matching TRBD2. Germline trimming cut 3 bases from V and 4 bases from J; bases unmatched to any gene: 5. Per germline, CDR1 DFQATT and CDR2 SNEGSKA (reference sequence). The CDR3 has 14 amino acids. The DNA for the CDR3 is TGCAGTGCTAGTTTGGCTAGCGGGAGAGAGACCCAGTACTTC. Its protein is CSASLASGRETQYF.

This clone was counted once. The chain has TRBV6-2 or TRBV6-3 and TRBJ2-3; 10 bases fit TRBD1. Trimming took 4 bases from V and 4 from J; bases not matched to a gene: 20. CDR3 size: 20 residues. Germline V gene data show CDR1 as MNHEY and CDR2 as SVGEGT. The CDR3 bases are TGTGCCAGCAGTTCCTCTGGGACAGGGGACATCTGGGCCAGACCAGATACGCAGTATTTT. Its translation: CASSSSGTGDIWARPDTQYF.

The genes are TRBV9 and TRBJ2-7, with 9 nucleotides matching TRBD1. Losses at the gene ends were 0 bases for V and 7 bases for J; bases not matched to a gene: 8. Germline-derived CDR1 and CDR2 are SGDLS and YYNGEE. This CDR3 spans 15 amino acids. This chain's CDR3 is CASSVALSGQGEQYF. CDR3 nucleotide sequence: TGTGCCAGCAGCGTAGCCCTCTCGGGACAGGGTGAGCAGTACTTC.

The genes are TRBV29-1 and TRBJ2-7; D is unclear. The CDR3 runs to 14 residues. Trimming removed 4 bases at V and 2 bases at J, with 15 bases between. The germline V gene encodes CDR1 SQVTM and CDR2 ANQGSEA. The CDR3 nucleotides are TGCAGCGTTGGGAGTCGGCAGCTAACCTACGAGCAGTACTTC. Amino acids: CSVGSRQLTYEQYF.

This sequence joins TRBV18 and TRBJ1-2; 7 positions match TRBD1. This CDR3 spans 12 amino acids. V dropped 2 bases and J dropped 6; count of bases not matched to a gene: 0. CDR1 and CDR2 from the germline V gene are KGHSH and LQKENI. The CDR3 is CASSPDRDGYTF. CDR3 DNA: TGTGCCAGCTCACCAGACAGGGATGGCTACACCTTC.

The J gene is TRBJ1-2, the V gene TRBV11-2; the D is unclear. The CDR3 is 13 amino acids. Trimming shortened V by 1 base and J by 7 bases, and 10 bases separated the two germline ends. The germline V gene encodes CDR1 SGHAT and CDR2 FQNNGV. The CDR3 spells CASSLAGRGGYTF. The CDR3, as DNA: TGTGCCAGCAGCTTAGCGGGCCGGGGTGGCTACACCTTC. The complete variable domain, with remaining parts taken from reference TRBV11-2 and TRBJ1-2, reads EAGVAQSPRYKIIEKRQSVAFWCNPISGHATLYWYQQILGQGPKLLIQFQNNGVVDDSQLPKDRFSAERLKGVDSTLKIQPAKLEDSAVYLCASSLAGRGGYTFGSGTRLTVV.

The rearrangement joins TRBV6-5 to TRBJ2-7; 15 nucleotides match TRBD2. The germline gives CDR1 MNHEY, CDR2 SVGAGI. V lost 6 bases to trimming and J lost 2 bases; unmatched junction nucleotides: 2. The CDR3 runs 15 residues. This CDR3 reads CASRRTSGRAYEQYF. Here the CDR3 DNA reads TGTGCCAGCAGGCGGACTAGCGGGAGGGCCTACGAGCAGTACTTC.

The chain employs TRBV25-1 and TRBJ2-5; 9 nucleotides align to TRBD1. Germline CDR1 is MGHDK and CDR2 is SYGVNS. The CDR3 is made up of 16 amino acids. The junction had 13 bases not matched to a gene; V was cut back by 5 bases and J by 6 bases. The CDR3 is CASSPRTGEAKKTQYF. The CDR3 nucleotides are TGTGCCAGCAGTCCAAGGACAGGGGAGGCGAAAAAGACCCAGTACTTC.

The J gene is TRBJ2-5, the V gene TRBV7-8, with D perhaps TRBD2 (6 bases). The germline V gene encodes CDR1 SGHVS and CDR2 FQNEAQ. V was shortened by 2 bases and J by 5 bases, with 21 bases between the two germline ends. There are 17 residues in the CDR3. The CDR3 DNA reads as TGTGCCAGCAGCTTATGGCCCGGGAGCGAAGTACGGGAGACCCAGTACTTC. Translation gives CASSLWPGSEVRETQYF.

The chain combines TRBV5-4 with TRBJ2-6, with a tentative D call TRBD2 (5 bases). CDR3 length: 17 residues. Germline loops: CDR1 SGHNT, CDR2 YYREEE (reference sequence). The V gene lost 4 bases and the J gene lost 0 bases, with 14 bases spanning the gap. The CDR3 DNA reads TGTGCCAGCAGCCTGGACTCGTGGGGCTCTGGGGCCAACGTCCTGACTTTC. This sequence encodes CASSLDSWGSGANVLTF.

The CDR3 reads CASSQDWRAAYEQYF. CDR3 bases: TGTGCCAGCAGCCAAGATTGGCGCGCAGCCTACGAGCAGTACTTC. The chain couples TRBV14 to TRBJ2-7; D ambiguous. The CDR3 contains 15 residues. Germline V gene sequence: CDR1 SGHDN, CDR2 FVKESK. Trimming took 0 bases from V and 2 from J, leaving 11 bases between them.

The CDR3 loop is CASSLVPGAAETQYF. In nucleotides, the CDR3 is TGCGCCAGCAGCTTGGTCCCAGGGGCAGCAGAGACCCAGTACTTC. The J gene is TRBJ2-5, the V gene TRBV5-1; the D gene is possibly TRBD1 (6 bases). The CDR3 extends over 15 amino acids. V lost 0 bases, J lost 4 bases, and 13 bases lay in between. CDR1 and CDR2 (germline): SGHRS, YFSETQ.